A selection of T cell receptor beta chains follows, all from one sample in a study of regulatory T cells in long-lasting Graves disease. Using its own MiXCR run on the multiplex PCR reads, TCRdb lists one record per CDR3 protein. Of about 310,000 distinct CDR3 sequences in the sample, 20% to 25% are singletons; the top ten hold roughly 50%. The specimen was peripheral blood mononuclear cells (PBMCs), collected when the disease was refractory, from a patient treated with antithyroid drugs. The receptor set was obtained from a female donor with Graves disease. CDR3s include the opening cysteine and the closing phenylalanine or tryptophan. The order of the fields is J gene, V gene, D gene, clone size, CDR3 protein, CDR3 DNA. The D gene is left open where the match is weak. Some rows mark clone size as missing; the rest say once, few, many or name a class of expanded clone.

j_gene: TRBJ2-7
v_gene: TRBV20-1
d_gene: TRBD2
abundance: many
CDR3aa: CSARPSGLVEQYF
CDR3nt: TGCAGTGCTCGACCTAGCGGCTTGGTGGAGCAGTACTTC

j_gene: TRBJ2-3
v_gene: TRBV10-3
d_gene: TRBD1
abundance: -
CDR3aa: CAISESGQGALRTDTQYF
CDR3nt: TGTGCCATCAGTGAGTCAGGACAGGGGGCCCTTAGAACAGATACGCAGTATTTT

j_gene: TRBJ1-4
v_gene: TRBV29-1
d_gene: TRBD1
abundance: many
CDR3aa: CSVGDSEKLFF
CDR3nt: TGCAGCGTGGGGGACAGTGAAAAACTGTTTTTT

j_gene: TRBJ2-7
v_gene: TRBV10-3
d_gene: -
abundance: -
CDR3aa: CAISEGLDRFYEQYF
CDR3nt: TGTGCCATCAGTGAAGGGTTGGACAGATTCTACGAGCAGTACTTC

j_gene: TRBJ2-7
v_gene: TRBV27
d_gene: -
abundance: few
CDR3aa: CASSGTSSSYEQYF
CDR3nt: TGTGCCAGCAGTGGGACATCGAGCTCCTACGAGCAGTACTTC

j_gene: TRBJ1-2
v_gene: TRBV7-9
d_gene: -
abundance: -
CDR3aa: CASSFPGQGNGYTF
CDR3nt: TGTGCCAGCAGCTTCCCAGGGCAGGGAAATGGCTACACCTTC

j_gene: TRBJ1-2
v_gene: TRBV6-1
d_gene: -
abundance: few
CDR3aa: CASKTTLGPYGYTF
CDR3nt: TGTGCCAGCAAGACGACGCTGGGGCCCTATGGCTACACCTTC

j_gene: TRBJ2-5
v_gene: TRBV7-2
d_gene: -
abundance: many
CDR3aa: CASSAYQETQYF
CDR3nt: TGTGCCAGCAGCGCCTACCAAGAGACCCAGTACTTC

j_gene: TRBJ2-3
v_gene: TRBV28
d_gene: TRBD2
abundance: -
CDR3aa: CASNLRTSGRRGSTDTQYF
CDR3nt: TGTGCCAGCAATTTGAGGACTAGCGGGAGAAGGGGTAGCACAGATACGCAGTATTTT

j_gene: TRBJ1-2
v_gene: TRBV6-5
d_gene: TRBD1
abundance: many
CDR3aa: CASSYATGAGGYTF
CDR3nt: TGTGCCAGCAGTTACGCGACAGGGGCCGGTGGCTACACCTTC

j_gene: TRBJ1-2
v_gene: TRBV5-1
d_gene: -
abundance: -
CDR3aa: CASSLPREFRNYGYTF
CDR3nt: TGTGCCAGCAGCTTGCCCCGGGAGTTTCGGAACTATGGCTACACCTTC

j_gene: TRBJ2-5
v_gene: TRBV7-2
d_gene: -
abundance: many
CDR3aa: CASSLVPGTQETQYF
CDR3nt: TGTGCCAGCAGCTTAGTTCCAGGAACCCAAGAGACCCAGTACTTC

j_gene: TRBJ2-7
v_gene: TRBV11-2
d_gene: -
abundance: many
CDR3aa: CASSSTGGREQYF
CDR3nt: TGTGCCAGCAGCTCAACGGGCGGACGGGAGCAGTACTTC

j_gene: TRBJ2-6
v_gene: TRBV20-1
d_gene: -
abundance: once
CDR3aa: CSARDTQGTGANVLTF
CDR3nt: TGCAGTGCTAGAGACACTCAGGGAACCGGGGCCAACGTCCTGACTTTC

j_gene: TRBJ2-1
v_gene: TRBV11-1
d_gene: -
abundance: -
CDR3aa: CASSLALSNEQFF
CDR3nt: TGTGCCAGCAGCTTAGCGTTGAGTAATGAGCAGTTCTTC

j_gene: TRBJ1-2
v_gene: TRBV28
d_gene: -
abundance: -
CDR3aa: CASSPAGGSYGYTF
CDR3nt: TGTGCCAGCAGCCCCGCCGGAGGCTCATATGGCTACACCTTC

j_gene: TRBJ1-1
v_gene: TRBV20-1
d_gene: TRBD1
abundance: few
CDR3aa: CSATHNRGLSEAFF
CDR3nt: TGCAGTGCCACACATAACAGGGGGCTCTCTGAAGCTTTCTTT

j_gene: TRBJ1-4
v_gene: TRBV7-2
d_gene: TRBD1
abundance: few
CDR3aa: CASSLARDSEKLFF
CDR3nt: TGTGCCAGCAGCTTAGCGCGGGACAGTGAAAAACTGTTTTTT

j_gene: TRBJ2-7
v_gene: TRBV12-3/TRBV12-4
d_gene: TRBD1
abundance: -
CDR3aa: CASRRGQGSEQYF
CDR3nt: TGTGCCAGCAGACGCGGACAGGGATCCGAGCAGTACTTC

j_gene: TRBJ1-5
v_gene: TRBV30
d_gene: -
abundance: many
CDR3aa: CAWSSGTPISNQPQHF
CDR3nt: TGTGCCTGGAGTTCCGGGACACCGATTAGCAATCAGCCCCAGCATTTT

j_gene: TRBJ2-2
v_gene: TRBV3-1
d_gene: -
abundance: many
CDR3aa: CASSQVRDGELFF
CDR3nt: TGTGCCAGCAGCCAAGTGCGTGACGGGGAGCTGTTTTTT

j_gene: TRBJ2-7
v_gene: TRBV28
d_gene: -
abundance: many
CDR3aa: CASSTSVHEQYF
CDR3nt: TGTGCCAGCTCTACCTCCGTCCACGAGCAGTACTTC

j_gene: TRBJ2-5
v_gene: TRBV28
d_gene: TRBD1
abundance: many
CDR3aa: CASSQDRGQEETQYF
CDR3nt: TGTGCCAGCAGTCAGGACAGGGGGCAAGAAGAGACCCAGTACTTC

j_gene: TRBJ1-6
v_gene: TRBV6-1
d_gene: TRBD1
abundance: few
CDR3aa: CASRAGTANSPLHF
CDR3nt: TGTGCCAGCAGGGCCGGGACAGCCAATTCACCCCTCCACTTT

j_gene: TRBJ2-7
v_gene: TRBV7-9
d_gene: -
abundance: -
CDR3aa: CASSLRVGSTYEQYF
CDR3nt: TGTGCCAGCAGCTTACGAGTAGGATCAACCTACGAGCAGTACTTC

j_gene: TRBJ2-7
v_gene: TRBV4-2
d_gene: -
abundance: few
CDR3aa: CASSQVASYEQYF
CDR3nt: TGTGCCAGCAGCCAAGTAGCGTCCTACGAGCAGTACTTC

j_gene: TRBJ2-7
v_gene: TRBV13
d_gene: TRBD2
abundance: many
CDR3aa: CASSLRAGVPEQYF
CDR3nt: TGTGCCAGCAGCCTCCGGGCGGGAGTACCCGAGCAGTACTTC

j_gene: TRBJ2-7
v_gene: TRBV30
d_gene: TRBD2
abundance: -
CDR3aa: CALERPGGEFDEQYF
CDR3nt: TGTGCCCTGGAGAGGCCCGGGGGGGAATTCGACGAGCAGTACTTC

j_gene: TRBJ1-2
v_gene: TRBV10-3
d_gene: -
abundance: -
CDR3aa: CAISIGSSDYGYTF
CDR3nt: TGTGCCATCAGCATTGGATCCTCCGACTATGGCTACACCTTC

j_gene: TRBJ1-1
v_gene: TRBV29-1
d_gene: -
abundance: few
CDR3aa: CSALPPRENTEAFF
CDR3nt: TGCAGCGCCCTACCCCCGCGGGAAAACACTGAAGCTTTCTTT

j_gene: TRBJ2-5
v_gene: TRBV9
d_gene: -
abundance: many
CDR3aa: CASSVAVSEETQYF
CDR3nt: TGTGCCAGCAGCGTAGCCGTCAGCGAAGAGACCCAGTACTTC

j_gene: TRBJ2-1
v_gene: TRBV27
d_gene: TRBD2
abundance: many
CDR3aa: CASSSQVAGLNEQFF
CDR3nt: TGTGCCAGCAGCTCGCAGGTAGCGGGCCTCAATGAGCAGTTCTTC

j_gene: TRBJ1-5
v_gene: TRBV20-1
d_gene: -
abundance: many
CDR3aa: CSAKRWSNQPQHF
CDR3nt: TGCAGTGCTAAGCGCTGGAGCAATCAGCCCCAGCATTTT

j_gene: TRBJ2-2
v_gene: TRBV2
d_gene: TRBD2
abundance: many
CDR3aa: CASSLHLAGGAGELFF
CDR3nt: TGTGCCAGCAGCCTACACCTAGCGGGAGGTGCCGGGGAGCTGTTTTTT

j_gene: TRBJ1-6
v_gene: TRBV7-2
d_gene: -
abundance: many
CDR3aa: CASSLVPAGSNSPLHF
CDR3nt: TGTGCCAGCAGCTTAGTTCCGGCAGGGAGTAATTCACCCCTCCACTTT

j_gene: TRBJ1-5
v_gene: TRBV6-1
d_gene: TRBD1
abundance: many
CDR3aa: CASSLSDRDRGSQPQHF
CDR3nt: TGTGCCAGCAGTCTTTCCGACCGGGACAGGGGATCTCAGCCCCAGCATTTT

j_gene: TRBJ1-2
v_gene: TRBV13
d_gene: TRBD1
abundance: many
CDR3aa: CASSLGTGGYGYTF
CDR3nt: TGTGCCAGCAGCTTAGGCACAGGGGGCTATGGCTACACCTTC

j_gene: TRBJ2-5
v_gene: TRBV19
d_gene: TRBD2
abundance: -
CDR3aa: CASSEAGVGETQYF
CDR3nt: TGTGCCAGTAGTGAGGCGGGAGTAGGAGAGACCCAGTACTTC

j_gene: TRBJ2-5
v_gene: TRBV28
d_gene: TRBD1
abundance: few
CDR3aa: CASSLQGVSETQYF
CDR3nt: TGTGCCAGCAGTTTACAGGGGGTCTCAGAGACCCAGTACTTC

j_gene: TRBJ2-2
v_gene: TRBV12-3/TRBV12-4
d_gene: -
abundance: many
CDR3aa: CASSTGTQITGELFF
CDR3nt: TGTGCCAGCAGTACCGGGACACAAATCACCGGGGAGCTGTTTTTT

j_gene: TRBJ2-5
v_gene: TRBV5-6
d_gene: -
abundance: -
CDR3aa: CASSLRAGLYRETQYF
CDR3nt: TGTGCCAGCAGCTTGAGGGCAGGCTTATACCGAGAGACCCAGTACTTC

j_gene: TRBJ2-5
v_gene: TRBV4-2
d_gene: -
abundance: -
CDR3aa: CASSQVPGETQYF
CDR3nt: TGTGCCAGCAGCCAAGTCCCCGGGGAGACCCAGTACTTC

j_gene: TRBJ2-2
v_gene: TRBV10-3
d_gene: -
abundance: -
CDR3aa: CAIMGGGGTNTGELFF
CDR3nt: TGTGCCATCATGGGGGGGGGGGGCACGAACACCGGGGAGCTGTTTTTT

j_gene: TRBJ2-7
v_gene: TRBV7-3
d_gene: TRBD2
abundance: many
CDR3aa: CASSFQGGSSYEQYF
CDR3nt: TGTGCCAGCAGCTTTCAGGGCGGGAGCTCCTACGAGCAGTACTTC

j_gene: TRBJ1-5
v_gene: TRBV12-5
d_gene: -
abundance: many
CDR3aa: CASGLGGQPQHF
CDR3nt: TGTGCTAGTGGTTTGGGAGGGCAGCCCCAGCATTTT

j_gene: TRBJ2-1
v_gene: TRBV11-2
d_gene: TRBD2
abundance: -
CDR3aa: CASSASGRNNEQFF
CDR3nt: TGTGCCAGCAGCGCTAGCGGGAGGAACAATGAGCAGTTCTTC

j_gene: TRBJ2-1
v_gene: TRBV20-1
d_gene: -
abundance: many
CDR3aa: CSARRPREQFF
CDR3nt: TGCAGTGCCCGCCGACCCAGGGAGCAGTTCTTC

j_gene: TRBJ2-5
v_gene: TRBV4-1
d_gene: -
abundance: -
CDR3aa: CASSQELALPETQYF
CDR3nt: TGCGCCAGCAGCCAAGAGCTAGCACTTCCAGAGACCCAGTACTTC

j_gene: TRBJ2-7
v_gene: TRBV6-1
d_gene: -
abundance: -
CDR3aa: CASRETDMPSYEQYF
CDR3nt: TGTGCCAGCAGGGAAACGGACATGCCCTCCTACGAGCAGTACTTC

j_gene: TRBJ2-2
v_gene: TRBV28
d_gene: -
abundance: -
CDR3aa: CASRPWTRGELFF
CDR3nt: TGTGCCAGCAGACCCTGGACGCGCGGGGAGCTGTTTTTT